The T cell receptor beta chain described here comes from a study of early T cells in non-severe SARS-CoV-2 infection. About the study: The study sequenced bulk RNA from unsorted whole blood, with chains unpaired.

Overall study findings and caveats: VDJdb-based annotation leaned toward anti-spike CD8 responses and missed private and CD4 specificities.

The CDR3 is 13 residues long. Germline-derived CDR1 and CDR2 are DFQATT and SNEGSKA (reference sequence). V was pared by 1 base and J by 4 bases, with 10 bases between. This clonotype was observed a handful of times. Its matching antigen is unknown. Attachment of unique molecular identifiers was made to individual cDNA molecules. Each CDR3 protein is one row after TCRdb ran MiXCR on the 5' RACE reads. The sample lists about 29,000 distinct CDR3 sequences, roughly 5.3% seen once, with roughly 4.4% in the top ten. The chain couples TRBV20-1 to TRBJ1-1; D unresolved. The sequence derives from an adult who was a healthcare worker with PCR-confirmed SARS-CoV-2 infection or an uninfected control (not recorded which). Material: whole blood. In DNA form, the CDR3 reads TGCAGTGCTAGAGTTACCGGGCCCACTGAAGCTTTCTTT. It codes for CSARVTGPTEAFF.